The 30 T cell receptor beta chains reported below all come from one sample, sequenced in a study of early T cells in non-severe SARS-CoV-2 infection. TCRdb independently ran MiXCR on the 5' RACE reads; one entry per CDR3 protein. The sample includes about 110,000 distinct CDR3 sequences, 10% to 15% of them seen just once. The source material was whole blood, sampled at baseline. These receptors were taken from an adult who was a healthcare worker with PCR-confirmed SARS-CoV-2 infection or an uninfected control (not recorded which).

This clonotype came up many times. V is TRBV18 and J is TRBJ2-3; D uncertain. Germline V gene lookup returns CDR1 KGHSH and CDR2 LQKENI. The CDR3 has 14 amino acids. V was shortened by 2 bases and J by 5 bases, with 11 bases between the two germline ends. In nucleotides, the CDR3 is TGTGCCAGCTCACCAGGGTACCTGAGAGATACGCAGTATTTT. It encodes CASSPGYLRDTQYF.

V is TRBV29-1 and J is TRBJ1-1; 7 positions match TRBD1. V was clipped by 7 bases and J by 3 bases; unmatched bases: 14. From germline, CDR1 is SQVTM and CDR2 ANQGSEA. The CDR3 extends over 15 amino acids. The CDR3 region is CSGGDLAGGDTEAFF. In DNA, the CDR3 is TGCAGCGGAGGAGACTTGGCAGGGGGTGACACTGAAGCTTTCTTT.

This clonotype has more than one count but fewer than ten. The CDR3 region is CASSKALIPNEQFF. The CDR3 DNA is TGTGCCAGCAGCAAAGCGCTTATTCCCAATGAGCAGTTCTTC. This chain joins TRBV21-1 and TRBJ2-1. TRBV21-1 has pseudogene status. The CDR3 length is 14 residues.

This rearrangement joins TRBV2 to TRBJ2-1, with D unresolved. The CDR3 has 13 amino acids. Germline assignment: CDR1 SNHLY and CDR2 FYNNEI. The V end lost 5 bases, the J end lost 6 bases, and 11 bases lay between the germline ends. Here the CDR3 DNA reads TGTGCCAGCAGTATAGGGCGGTCCAATGAGCAGTTCTTC. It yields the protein CASSIGRSNEQFF.

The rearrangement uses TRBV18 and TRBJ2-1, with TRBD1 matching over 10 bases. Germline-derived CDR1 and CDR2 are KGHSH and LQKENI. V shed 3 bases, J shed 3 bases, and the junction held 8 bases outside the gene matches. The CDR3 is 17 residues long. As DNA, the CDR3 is TGTGCCAGCTCACCTCGCCGGGACAGGGGAAGCTACAATGAGCAGTTCTTC. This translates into CASSPRRDRGSYNEQFF.

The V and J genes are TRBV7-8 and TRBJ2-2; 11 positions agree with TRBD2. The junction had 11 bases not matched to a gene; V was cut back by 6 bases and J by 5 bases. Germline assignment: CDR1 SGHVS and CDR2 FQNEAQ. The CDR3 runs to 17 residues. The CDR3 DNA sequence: TGTGCCAGCAGGCCTCCGTGGACTAGCGGGCCGACCGGGGAGCTGTTTTTT. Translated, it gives CASRPPWTSGPTGELFF.

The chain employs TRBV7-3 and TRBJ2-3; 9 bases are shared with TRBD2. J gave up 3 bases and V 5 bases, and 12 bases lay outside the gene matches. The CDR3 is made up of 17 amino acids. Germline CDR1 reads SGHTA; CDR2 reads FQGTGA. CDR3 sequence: CASSPGWGSGGTDTQYF. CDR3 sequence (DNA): TGTGCCAGCAGCCCTGGTTGGGGTAGCGGGGGAACAGATACGCAGTATTTT.

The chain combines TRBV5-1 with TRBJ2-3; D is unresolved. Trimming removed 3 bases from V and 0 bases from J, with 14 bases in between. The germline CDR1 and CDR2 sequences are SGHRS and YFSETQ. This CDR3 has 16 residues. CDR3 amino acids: CASSSRPRTSTDTQYF. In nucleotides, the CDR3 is TGCGCCAGCAGCTCGAGACCGAGAACTAGCACAGATACGCAGTATTTT.

CDR3 loop: CSARDPRHRGNTEAFF. The DNA of the CDR3 is TGCAGTGCTAGAGATCCTCGGCACAGGGGGAACACTGAAGCTTTCTTT. The chain joins TRBV20-1 to TRBJ1-1; 7 bases map to TRBD1. The ends lost 0 bases at V and 1 base at J; junction bases unmatched: 8. CDR3 length: 16 amino acids. Germline-derived CDR1 and CDR2 are DFQATT and SNEGSKA (reference sequence).

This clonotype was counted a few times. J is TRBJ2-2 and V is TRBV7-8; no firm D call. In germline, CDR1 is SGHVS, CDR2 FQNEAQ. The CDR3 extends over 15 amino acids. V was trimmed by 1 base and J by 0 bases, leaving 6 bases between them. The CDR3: CASSLGQANTGELFF. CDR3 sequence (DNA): TGTGCCAGCAGCTTAGGGCAGGCGAACACCGGGGAGCTGTTTTTT. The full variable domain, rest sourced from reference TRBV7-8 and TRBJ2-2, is GAGVSQSPRYKVAKRGQDVALRCDPISGHVSLFWYQQALGQGPEFLTYFQNEAQLDKSGLPSDRFFAERPEGSVSTLKIQRTQQEDSAVYLCASSLGQANTGELFFGEGSRLTVL.

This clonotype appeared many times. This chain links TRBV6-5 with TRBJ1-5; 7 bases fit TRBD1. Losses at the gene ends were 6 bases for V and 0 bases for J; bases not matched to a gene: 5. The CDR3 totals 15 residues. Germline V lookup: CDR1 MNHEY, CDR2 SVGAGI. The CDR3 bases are TGTGCCAGCAGAAAGGACAGGACTAGCAATCAGCCCCAGCATTTT. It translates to CASRKDRTSNQPQHF.

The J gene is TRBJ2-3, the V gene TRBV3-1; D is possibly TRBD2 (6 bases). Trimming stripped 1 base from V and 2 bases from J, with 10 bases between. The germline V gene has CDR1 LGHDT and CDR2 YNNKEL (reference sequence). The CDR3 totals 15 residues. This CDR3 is CASSQGPGDTDTQYF. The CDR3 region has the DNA TGTGCCAGCAGCCAAGGGCCGGGAGACACAGATACGCAGTATTTT.

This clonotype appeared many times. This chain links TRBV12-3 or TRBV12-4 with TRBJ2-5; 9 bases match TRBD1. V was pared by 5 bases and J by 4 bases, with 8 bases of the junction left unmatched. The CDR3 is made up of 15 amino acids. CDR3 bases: TGTGCCAGCAGTCTTGGGACAGGGATAGGAGAGACCCAGTACTTC. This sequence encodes CASSLGTGIGETQYF.

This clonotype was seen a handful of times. CDR3 sequence (DNA): TGTGCCAGCAGACTAGCGGGCCTTAGCACAGATACGCAGTATTTT. Protein sequence: CASRLAGLSTDTQYF. This sequence joins TRBV2 and TRBJ2-3, with 9 bases lining up with TRBD2. The CDR3 contains 15 residues. V lost 6 bases and J lost 0; bases outside the gene matches: 4. Per germline, CDR1 SNHLY and CDR2 FYNNEI.

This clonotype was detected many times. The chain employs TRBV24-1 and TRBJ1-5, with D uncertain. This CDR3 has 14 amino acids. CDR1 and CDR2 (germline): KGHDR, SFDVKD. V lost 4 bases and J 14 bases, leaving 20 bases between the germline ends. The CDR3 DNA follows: TGTGCCACCAGTGACCCCACAATGGGGAGGGCCAAGCATTTT. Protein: CATSDPTMGRAKHF.

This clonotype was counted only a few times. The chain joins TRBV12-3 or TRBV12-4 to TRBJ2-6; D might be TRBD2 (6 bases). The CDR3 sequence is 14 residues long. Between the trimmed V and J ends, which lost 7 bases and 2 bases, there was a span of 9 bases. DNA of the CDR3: TGTGCCAGCACCGGAGGGCCTGGGGCCAACGTCCTGACTTTC. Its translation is CASTGGPGANVLTF.

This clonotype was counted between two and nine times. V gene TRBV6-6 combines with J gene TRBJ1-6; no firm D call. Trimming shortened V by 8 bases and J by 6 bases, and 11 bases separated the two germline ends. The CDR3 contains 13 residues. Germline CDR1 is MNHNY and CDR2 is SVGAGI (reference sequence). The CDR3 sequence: CASAQPPNSPLHF. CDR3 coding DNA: TGTGCCAGCGCTCAGCCGCCTAATTCACCCCTCCACTTT.

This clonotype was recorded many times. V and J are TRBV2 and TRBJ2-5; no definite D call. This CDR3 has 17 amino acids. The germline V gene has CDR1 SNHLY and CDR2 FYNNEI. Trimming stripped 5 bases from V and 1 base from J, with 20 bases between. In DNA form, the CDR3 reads TGTGCCAGCAGTATATTTGGGATTACCCGGTTCCAAGAGACCCAGTACTTC. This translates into CASSIFGITRFQETQYF.

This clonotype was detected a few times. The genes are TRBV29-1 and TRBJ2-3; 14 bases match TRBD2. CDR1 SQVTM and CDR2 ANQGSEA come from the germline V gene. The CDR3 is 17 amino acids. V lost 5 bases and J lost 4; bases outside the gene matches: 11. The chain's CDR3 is CSVTIEGTSGSADTQYF. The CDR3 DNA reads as TGCAGCGTTACCATCGAAGGGACTAGCGGGAGCGCAGATACGCAGTATTTT.

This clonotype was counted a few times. CDR3 DNA: TGCAGCGTTTTGGGGGACACCTACGAGCAGTACTTC. Protein: CSVLGDTYEQYF. The genes are TRBV29-1 and TRBJ2-7; maybe TRBD1 (6 bases). The CDR3 runs to 12 residues. Trimming shortened V by 5 bases and J by 2 bases, and 10 bases separated the two germline ends. Per germline, CDR1 SQVTM and CDR2 ANQGSEA.

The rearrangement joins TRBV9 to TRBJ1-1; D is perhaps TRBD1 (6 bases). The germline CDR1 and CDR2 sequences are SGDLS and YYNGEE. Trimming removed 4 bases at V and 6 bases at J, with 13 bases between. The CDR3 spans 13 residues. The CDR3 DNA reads TGTGCCAGCAGCCCCAACAGGGACTCTGAAGCTTTCTTT. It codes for CASSPNRDSEAFF.

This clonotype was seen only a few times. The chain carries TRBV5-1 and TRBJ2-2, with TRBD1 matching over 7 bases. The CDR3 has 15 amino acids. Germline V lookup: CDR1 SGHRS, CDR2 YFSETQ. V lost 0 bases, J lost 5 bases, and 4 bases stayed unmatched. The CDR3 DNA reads TGCGCCAGCAGCTTGGCTACACAGGGGACCGGGGAGCTGTTTTTT. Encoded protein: CASSLATQGTGELFF.

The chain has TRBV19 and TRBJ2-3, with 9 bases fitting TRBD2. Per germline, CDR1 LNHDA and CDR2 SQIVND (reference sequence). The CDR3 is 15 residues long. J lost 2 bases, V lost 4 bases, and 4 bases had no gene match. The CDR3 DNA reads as TGTGCCAGTAGTAAGCGGGGGGAGAACACAGATACGCAGTATTTT. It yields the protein CASSKRGENTDTQYF.

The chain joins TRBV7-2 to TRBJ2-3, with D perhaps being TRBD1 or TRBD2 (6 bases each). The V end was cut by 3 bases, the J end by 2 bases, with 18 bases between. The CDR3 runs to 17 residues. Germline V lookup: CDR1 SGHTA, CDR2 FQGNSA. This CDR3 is CASSFRGLRVFTDTQYF. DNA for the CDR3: TGTGCCAGCAGCTTCAGGGGACTCCGAGTCTTCACAGATACGCAGTATTTT.

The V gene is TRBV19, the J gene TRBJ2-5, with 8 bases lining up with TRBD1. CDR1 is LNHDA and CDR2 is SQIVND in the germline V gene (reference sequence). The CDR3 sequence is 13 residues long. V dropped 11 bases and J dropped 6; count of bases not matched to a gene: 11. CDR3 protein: CAVQGGDFKTQYF. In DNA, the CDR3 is TGTGCCGTACAGGGGGGAGATTTTAAGACCCAGTACTTC.

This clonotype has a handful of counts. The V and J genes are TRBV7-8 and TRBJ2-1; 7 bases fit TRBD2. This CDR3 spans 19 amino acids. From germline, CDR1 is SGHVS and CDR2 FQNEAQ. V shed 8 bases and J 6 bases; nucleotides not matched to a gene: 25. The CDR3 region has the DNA TGTGCCAGCCGGGGACGAATCCTCAGCGGGAAAGAGCCTGTCAATGAGCAGTTCTTC. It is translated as CASRGRILSGKEPVNEQFF. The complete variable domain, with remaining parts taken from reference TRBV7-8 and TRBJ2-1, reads GAGVSQSPRYKVAKRGQDVALRCDPISGHVSLFWYQQALGQGPEFLTYFQNEAQLDKSGLPSDRFFAERPEGSVSTLKIQRTQQEDSAVYLCASRGRILSGKEPVNEQFFGPGTRLTVL.

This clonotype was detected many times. DNA for the CDR3: TGTGCCAGCTCATTGGGGAGAAACTACAATGAGCAGTTCTTC. Translation: CASSLGRNYNEQFF. This chain links TRBV18 with TRBJ2-1, with D possibly being TRBD2 (5 bases). Trimming removed 5 bases at V and 3 bases at J, with 11 bases between. The CDR3 is 14 amino acids. Germline CDR1 reads KGHSH; CDR2 reads LQKENI.

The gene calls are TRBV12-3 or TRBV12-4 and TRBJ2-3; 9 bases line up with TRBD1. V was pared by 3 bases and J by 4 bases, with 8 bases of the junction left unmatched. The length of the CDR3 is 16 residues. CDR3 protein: CASSFVQGASPDTQYF. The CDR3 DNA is TGTGCCAGCAGTTTCGTACAGGGGGCGAGCCCAGATACGCAGTATTTT.

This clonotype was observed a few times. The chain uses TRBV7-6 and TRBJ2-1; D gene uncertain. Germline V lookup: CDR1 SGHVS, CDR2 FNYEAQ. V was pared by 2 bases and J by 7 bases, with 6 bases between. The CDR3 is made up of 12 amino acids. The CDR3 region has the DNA TGTGCCAGCAGCTTAACCTGGAATGAGCAGTTCTTC. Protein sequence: CASSLTWNEQFF.

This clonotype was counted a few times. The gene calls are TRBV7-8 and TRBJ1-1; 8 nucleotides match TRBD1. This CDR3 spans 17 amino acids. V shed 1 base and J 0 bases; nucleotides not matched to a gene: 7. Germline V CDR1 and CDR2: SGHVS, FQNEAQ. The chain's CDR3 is CASSLVGQGALNTEAFF. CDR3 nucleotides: TGTGCCAGCAGCTTAGTTGGGCAGGGGGCATTGAACACTGAAGCTTTCTTT.